This T cell receptor (beta chain) was sequenced for a study of T cell repertoires and Cas9 in healthy adults. CDR1 MNHNS and CDR2 SASEGT come from the germline V gene. The CDR3 extends over 15 amino acids. V was pared by 11 bases and J by 0 bases, with 18 bases between. TCRdb's table, derived via immunoSEQ multiplex PCR, lists solely in-frame clones and lacks some. Of more than 20,000 clones in the sample, around 90% were seen once. This chain connects TRBV6-1 to TRBJ2-3; D is possibly TRBD1 (6 bases). This clonotype was sampled from a human donor in good health. Sequencing used CD4+ effector T cells (CD127+, CD25-, CD137-, CD154-) from PBMCs; culture status not recorded. CDR3 in amino acids: CAVRRQAWSTDTQYF. The CDR3 nucleotides read TGTGCCGTAAGAAGACAGGCCTGGAGCACAGATACGCAGTATTTT.